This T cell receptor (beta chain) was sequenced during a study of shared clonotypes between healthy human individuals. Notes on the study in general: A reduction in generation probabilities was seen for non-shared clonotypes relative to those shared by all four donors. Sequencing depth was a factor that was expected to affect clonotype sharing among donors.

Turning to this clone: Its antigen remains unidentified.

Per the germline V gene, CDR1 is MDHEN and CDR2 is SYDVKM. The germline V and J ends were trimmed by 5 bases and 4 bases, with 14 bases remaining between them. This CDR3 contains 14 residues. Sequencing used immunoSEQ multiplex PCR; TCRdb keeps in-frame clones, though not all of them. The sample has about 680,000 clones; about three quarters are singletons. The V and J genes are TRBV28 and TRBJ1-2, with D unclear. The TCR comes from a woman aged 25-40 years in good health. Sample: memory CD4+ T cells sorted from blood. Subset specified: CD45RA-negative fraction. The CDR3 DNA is TGTGCCAGCAGTCTGAGATGGGAAACCTATGGCTACACCTTC. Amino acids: CASSLRWETYGYTF.